This TCR beta chain is drawn from a study of Ad26.COV2.S vaccination and SARS-CoV-2 variants. As for the study in general: The Ad26.COV2.S arm of the COV1001 trial was where the donor was placed.

This CDR3 region has 12 residues. Trimming pared 0 bases from V and 9 bases from J, leaving 9 bases between. Germline V gene lookup returns CDR1 GTSNPN and CDR2 SVGIG (reference sequence). Notes on the study in general: Substantial post-vaccination breadth of spike-specific CD8+ and CD4+ T cell responses was reported. Breadth and depth estimates from TCRs may understate total T cell responses.

A note on this clone: The antigen is not known.

Method: immunoSEQ multiplex PCR; TCRdb's copy keeps in-frame clones and lacks some. The top ten hold 2% to 2.5% of the sample, which has some 340,000 clones, 85% seen once. Noted treatment: 15 to 20 received Ad26.COV2.S at low or high dose, single or two shots; several received placebo; per-sample allocation not given. The samples date from day 63 after the first vaccine or placebo injection. The sample here was peripheral blood, taken in a trial of Ad26.COV2.S vaccine versus placebo. This chain connects TRBV30 to TRBJ1-3; D is possibly TRBD1 (5 bases). The sequence was collected from a person between 18 and 65 years old who received the Ad26.COV2.S COVID-19 vaccine or a placebo. Here the CDR3 DNA reads TGTGCCTGGAGTGTACGGAGGGGCACCATATATTTT. It translates to CAWSVRRGTIYF.